A selection of T cell receptor beta chains follows, all from one sample in a study of early T cells in non-severe SARS-CoV-2 infection. Each CDR3 protein is one row after TCRdb ran MiXCR on the 5' RACE reads. The sample yields roughly 30,000 distinct CDR3 sequences, about 5.7% seen once. The specimen was whole blood. These receptor sequences come from an adult who was a healthcare worker with PCR-confirmed SARS-CoV-2 infection or an uninfected control (not recorded which). Both conserved end residues are part of each CDR3. D genes are given only for firm matches. Clone sizes are given selectively: once, few, many, or a class where the clone is expanded.

CDR3nt: TGCAGTGCTTCACAGACAAATCCCGCCTATGGCTACACCTTC
CDR3aa: CSASQTNPAYGYTF
d_gene: .
abundance: many
v_gene: TRBV20-1
j_gene: TRBJ1-2

CDR3nt: TGCGCCAGCAGCCCCTCTGTTGGCGTGTACAATGAGCAGTTCTTC
CDR3aa: CASSPSVGVYNEQFF
d_gene: .
abundance: many
v_gene: TRBV5-1
j_gene: TRBJ2-1

CDR3nt: TGCAGCGTTGAAGGGGCGAGCTCCTACAATGAGCAGTTCTTC
CDR3aa: CSVEGASSYNEQFF
d_gene: .
abundance: many
v_gene: TRBV29-1
j_gene: TRBJ2-1

CDR3nt: TGTGCCAGCAGCCTGGCGGGCACCATATATTTT
CDR3aa: CASSLAGTIYF
d_gene: .
abundance: many
v_gene: TRBV14
j_gene: TRBJ1-3

CDR3nt: TGTGCCAGCAGCTTGTCCCAGGGGAAATACGAGCAGTACTTC
CDR3aa: CASSLSQGKYEQYF
d_gene: .
abundance: many
v_gene: TRBV5-6
j_gene: TRBJ2-7

CDR3nt: TGTGCCAGCAGCTTAGGGGGCCCACTGGCGTCGGCTGAAGCTTTCTTT
CDR3aa: CASSLGGPLASAEAFF
d_gene: .
abundance: many
v_gene: TRBV7-6
j_gene: TRBJ1-1

CDR3nt: TGCAGTGCTTCTGGACAGGGAGAAGCCGAAGACGGGGAGCTGTTTTTT
CDR3aa: CSASGQGEAEDGELFF
d_gene: TRBD1
abundance: many
v_gene: TRBV20-1
j_gene: TRBJ2-2

CDR3nt: TGTGCCAGCTCAGGGGGGAGGGGAAGCAATCAGCCCCAGCATTTT
CDR3aa: CASSGGRGSNQPQHF
d_gene: .
abundance: few
v_gene: TRBV18
j_gene: TRBJ1-5

CDR3nt: TGTGCCAGCAGTTTCGGCTATGGCCCCCGACCGATGGGACGGGGAATCTCCTACGAGCAGTACTTC
CDR3aa: CASSFGYGPRPMGRGISYEQYF
d_gene: .
abundance: few
v_gene: TRBV28
j_gene: TRBJ2-7

CDR3nt: TGTGCCTGCCCACGGGGGGGCTCTGAAAACACCATATATTTT
CDR3aa: CACPRGGSENTIYF
d_gene: .
abundance: few
v_gene: TRBV30
j_gene: TRBJ1-3

CDR3nt: TGCAGCACCCTACAGCACAGGCTTCTGAACACTGAAGCTTTCTTT
CDR3aa: CSTLQHRLLNTEAFF
d_gene: .
abundance: many
v_gene: TRBV29-1
j_gene: TRBJ1-1

CDR3nt: TGTGCCAGCAGTTACCTGCAGGGGTCCTATGGCTACACCTTC
CDR3aa: CASSYLQGSYGYTF
d_gene: .
abundance: many
v_gene: TRBV6-6
j_gene: TRBJ1-2

CDR3nt: TGTGCCACTCGGCCGGCGGGGGGTCACAATGAGCAGTTCTTC
CDR3aa: CATRPAGGHNEQFF
d_gene: TRBD2
abundance: many
v_gene: TRBV24-1
j_gene: TRBJ2-1

CDR3nt: TGTGCCAGTAGTATAGACTTCGGGGGACACACCGATCAAGAGACCCAGTACTTC
CDR3aa: CASSIDFGGHTDQETQYF
d_gene: .
abundance: many
v_gene: TRBV19
j_gene: TRBJ2-5

CDR3nt: TGCAGCGTTGAGGGCACAGGGATCCATGGCTACACCTTC
CDR3aa: CSVEGTGIHGYTF
d_gene: .
abundance: many
v_gene: TRBV29-1
j_gene: TRBJ1-2

CDR3nt: TGTGCCAGCAGCCTACTGGCCCTGAACACTGAAGCTTTCTTT
CDR3aa: CASSLLALNTEAFF
d_gene: .
abundance: many
v_gene: TRBV7-2
j_gene: TRBJ1-1

CDR3nt: TGTGCCAGCACAAGGCGGGGGTATGAGACCCAGTACTTC
CDR3aa: CASTRRGYETQYF
d_gene: TRBD2
abundance: many
v_gene: TRBV6-2/TRBV6-3
j_gene: TRBJ2-5

CDR3nt: TGTGCCAGCAGCCAAGGGGGACTCAAGGGTGGCTACACCTTC
CDR3aa: CASSQGGLKGGYTF
d_gene: .
abundance: few
v_gene: TRBV3-1
j_gene: TRBJ1-2

CDR3nt: TGTGCCAGCAGTGAACGGTCGGGGGGGCACAATGAGCAGTTCTTC
CDR3aa: CASSERSGGHNEQFF
d_gene: TRBD2
abundance: .
v_gene: TRBV2
j_gene: TRBJ2-1

CDR3nt: TGTGCCAGCACGGGGCAGGGGGCCCTAACGCCGGCCAATGAGCAGTTCTTC
CDR3aa: CASTGQGALTPANEQFF
d_gene: TRBD1
abundance: few
v_gene: TRBV28
j_gene: TRBJ2-1

CDR3nt: TGCAGTGCAGCTCGACTAGCGGGGAACACAGATACGCAGTATTTT
CDR3aa: CSAARLAGNTDTQYF
d_gene: TRBD2
abundance: many
v_gene: TRBV20-1
j_gene: TRBJ2-3

CDR3nt: TGTGCCAGCAGACTTGAGATGTCCTACGAGCAGTACTTC
CDR3aa: CASRLEMSYEQYF
d_gene: .
abundance: few
v_gene: TRBV28
j_gene: TRBJ2-7

CDR3nt: TGCGCCAGCAGCCAAGTAAGGGACAGGCGGGGGGACATTCAGTACTTC
CDR3aa: CASSQVRDRRGDIQYF
d_gene: .
abundance: .
v_gene: TRBV4-3
j_gene: TRBJ2-4

CDR3nt: TGCGCCAGCAGCCCAGGGTCATGGCGAGACCAAGACTACGAGCAGTACTTC
CDR3aa: CASSPGSWRDQDYEQYF
d_gene: .
abundance: few
v_gene: TRBV4-1
j_gene: TRBJ2-7

CDR3nt: TGTGCCAGCTCAATCGACGGTCCAGGGACGCAGTATTTT
CDR3aa: CASSIDGPGTQYF
d_gene: .
abundance: many
v_gene: TRBV18
j_gene: TRBJ2-3

CDR3nt: TGTGCCAGCAGCCCACCCTATGCGGATGAGCAGTTCTTC
CDR3aa: CASSPPYADEQFF
d_gene: .
abundance: many
v_gene: TRBV7-9
j_gene: TRBJ2-1

CDR3nt: TGCAGCGTTGGGTCACTTGCAACTAATGAAAAACTGTTTTTT
CDR3aa: CSVGSLATNEKLFF
d_gene: .
abundance: few
v_gene: TRBV29-1
j_gene: TRBJ1-4

CDR3nt: TGCAGTGCCTCGCCCTCCCGGGACGACACAGATACGCAGTATTTT
CDR3aa: CSASPSRDDTDTQYF
d_gene: .
abundance: .
v_gene: TRBV20-1
j_gene: TRBJ2-3

CDR3nt: TGCGCCAGCAGCCAAGCCCCCAGATCCTATAATTCACCCCTCCACTTT
CDR3aa: CASSQAPRSYNSPLHF
d_gene: .
abundance: many
v_gene: TRBV4-3
j_gene: TRBJ1-6

CDR3nt: TGCAGTGCTAAACAGAGCTCCTACAATGAGCAGTTCTTC
CDR3aa: CSAKQSSYNEQFF
d_gene: .
abundance: many
v_gene: TRBV20-1
j_gene: TRBJ2-1

CDR3nt: TGCGCCAGCAGTGAAAAGGGGGCAAGCGGGGAGCTGTTTTTT
CDR3aa: CASSEKGASGELFF
d_gene: TRBD1
abundance: few
v_gene: TRBV5-1
j_gene: TRBJ2-2

CDR3nt: TGTGCCAGCAGTTTTAGGGGGAACACTGAAGCTTTCTTT
CDR3aa: CASSFRGNTEAFF
d_gene: .
abundance: many
v_gene: TRBV28
j_gene: TRBJ1-1

CDR3nt: TGTGCCAGCAGCCAAGATGGTGCGAACACTGAAGCTTTCTTT
CDR3aa: CASSQDGANTEAFF
d_gene: .
abundance: many
v_gene: TRBV3-1
j_gene: TRBJ1-1

CDR3nt: TGTGCCAGCAGCACAAGCCAGGGACAGGGAGAGACCTACGAGCAGTACTTC
CDR3aa: CASSTSQGQGETYEQYF
d_gene: TRBD1
abundance: many
v_gene: TRBV7-8
j_gene: TRBJ2-7

CDR3nt: TGCGCCAGCAGCTGGGGGACTAGCGGGTACAATGAGCAGTTCTTC
CDR3aa: CASSWGTSGYNEQFF
d_gene: TRBD2
abundance: few
v_gene: TRBV5-1
j_gene: TRBJ2-1

CDR3nt: TGCAGTGCTAGAGATTTTGGGACTAGCGGGGCAGGATGGGAGACCCAGTACTTC
CDR3aa: CSARDFGTSGAGWETQYF
d_gene: TRBD2
abundance: many
v_gene: TRBV20-1
j_gene: TRBJ2-5

CDR3nt: TGTGCCAGCAGCTTATCGCCAAGCAACGAGCAGTACTTC
CDR3aa: CASSLSPSNEQYF
d_gene: .
abundance: many
v_gene: TRBV13
j_gene: TRBJ2-7

CDR3nt: TGTGCCAGCAGTTTCTTACAGGGGGTCTACGAGCAGTACTTC
CDR3aa: CASSFLQGVYEQYF
d_gene: TRBD1
abundance: many
v_gene: TRBV28
j_gene: TRBJ2-7

CDR3nt: TGCGCCAGCAGCCAAGATATAGGGCTATCGGGACAGCTGAACACCGGGGAGCTGTTTTTT
CDR3aa: CASSQDIGLSGQLNTGELFF
d_gene: TRBD1
abundance: many
v_gene: TRBV4-3
j_gene: TRBJ2-2

CDR3nt: TGTGCCAGCAGCCCGCGTGTGACAAGCTCCTACAATGAGCAGTTCTTC
CDR3aa: CASSPRVTSSYNEQFF
d_gene: .
abundance: many
v_gene: TRBV7-6
j_gene: TRBJ2-1

CDR3nt: TGCAGTGCTATCAGGCTGGGCACAGATACGCAGTATTTT
CDR3aa: CSAIRLGTDTQYF
d_gene: .
abundance: many
v_gene: TRBV20-1
j_gene: TRBJ2-3

CDR3nt: TGTGCCTCCGGTGGGGCTAGCGCTGAGCAGTTCTTC
CDR3aa: CASGGASAEQFF
d_gene: .
abundance: many
v_gene: TRBV10-3
j_gene: TRBJ2-1